The TCR beta chain under discussion was sequenced for a study of T cell changes during pregnancy in multiple sclerosis. The CDR3 spans 11 residues. In germline, CDR1 is MDHEN, CDR2 SYDVKM. V dropped 4 bases and J dropped 8 bases, with 8 bases sitting between them. Clones were read by immunoSEQ multiplex PCR, and TCRdb kept only the in-frame ones, dropping some. The data hold 55,000 to 85,000 clones, with approximately 92% observed a single time. The receptor's source is a female donor with multiple sclerosis, enrolled in a pregnancy study. V is TRBV28 and J is TRBJ2-5; D possibly corresponds to TRBD2 (6 bases). Sequenced material: peripheral blood, taken in the second trimester of pregnancy. The CDR3 DNA sequence: TGTGCCAGCAGTTCTGGACTAACCCAGTACTTC. This translates into CASSSGLTQYF.